Each of the 21 T cell receptor beta chains below was sequenced from the same sample in a study of spatial heterogeneity in lung cancer. One entry per CDR3 protein, called by TCRdb with MiXCR from the 5' RACE reads. The data show under 35,000 distinct CDR3 sequences, 5.4% seen once. The time point denotes: blood at routine non-recurrence follow-up after resection. The source was PBMCs, collected at follow-up. These receptors all come from a female donor with early-stage non-small cell lung cancer.

This chain connects TRBV12-3 or TRBV12-4 to TRBJ2-1; D is unresolved. The CDR3 is 11 amino acids. V was cut by 2 bases and J by 9 bases, with 5 bases left in between. The chain's CDR3 is CASSLRAEQFF. The CDR3 DNA reads as TGTGCCAGCAGTTTACGCGCTGAGCAGTTCTTC.

This clonotype has a count of ten or more. V usage is TRBV5-6 and J usage is TRBJ2-7; D gene uncertain. CDR1 SGHDT and CDR2 YYEEEE come from the germline V gene. V was cut by 1 base and J by 5 bases, with 4 bases left in between. The CDR3 is 11 residues long. CDR3 DNA sequence: TGTGCCAGCAGCTTGCGTGACGAGCAGTACTTC. Protein product: CASSLRDEQYF.

This clonotype was counted many times. The genes are TRBV21-1 and TRBJ2-1. TRBV21-1 is deemed a pseudogene. The CDR3 length is 14 residues. CDR3 DNA sequence: TGTGCCAGCAGCAAAGAGTGGCACCACAATGAGCAGTTCTTC. This encodes CASSKEWHHNEQFF.

This clonotype was observed at least ten times. CDR3: CSAVTGRNQPQHF. Written as DNA, the CDR3 is TGCAGTGCAGTGACAGGCCGCAATCAGCCCCAGCATTTT. The V and J genes are TRBV20-1 and TRBJ1-5; possible D gene TRBD1, 6 bases. Germline lookup yields CDR1 DFQATT and CDR2 SNEGSKA (reference sequence). CDR3 length: 13 residues. V was pared by 6 bases and J by 2 bases, with 11 bases between.

This clonotype came up a few times. This chain uses TRBV7-2 with TRBJ2-1; 8 bases are shared with TRBD2. CDR3 length: 12 residues. J was trimmed by 10 bases and V by 4 bases; bases with no gene match: 3. Germline CDR1 and CDR2: SGHTA and FQGNSA. In nucleotides, the CDR3 is TGTGCCAGCAGCTCCAGCGGGGGAGAGCAGTTCTTC. Translated: CASSSSGGEQFF. Combining the CDR3 with reference TRBV7-2 and TRBJ2-1 gives the whole variable domain GAGVSQSPSNKVTEKGKDVELRCDPISGHTALYWYRQSLGQGLEFLIYFQGNSAPDKSGLPSDRFSAERTGGSVSTLTIQRTQQEDSAVYLCASSSSGGEQFFGPGTRLTVL.

This clonotype showed up many times. The J gene is TRBJ1-1, the V gene TRBV20-1; no firm D call. Germline loops: CDR1 DFQATT, CDR2 SNEGSKA (reference sequence). This CDR3 spans 12 amino acids. With 2 bases removed from V and 0 bases from J, the gap between germline ends came to 4 bases. The CDR3 region is CSARQMNTEAFF. CDR3 nucleotides: TGCAGTGCTAGACAGATGAACACTGAAGCTTTCTTT.

This clonotype has at least ten counts. This chain uses TRBV15 with TRBJ2-5; D gene unclear. V lost 1 base and J 5 bases, leaving 11 bases between the germline ends. The CDR3 spans 14 residues. Germline loops: CDR1 LNHNV, CDR2 YYDKDF (reference sequence). The CDR3 reads CATSRAGLGETQYF. As DNA, the CDR3 is TGTGCCACCAGCAGAGCGGGCTTGGGGGAGACCCAGTACTTC.

This clonotype was seen repeatedly, ten times or more. The rearrangement links TRBV20-1 to TRBJ2-3, with TRBD2 matching over 8 bases. The CDR3 totals 14 residues. The trim removed 5 bases at V and 3 bases at J, leaving 7 bases unmatched. CDR1 and CDR2 (germline): DFQATT, SNEGSKA (reference sequence). The CDR3 DNA follows: TGCAGTGCTGTGACCGCGGGGGGAACAGATACGCAGTATTTT. Residues: CSAVTAGGTDTQYF.

This clonotype was detected many times. This rearrangement joins TRBV2 to TRBJ1-5; 7 nucleotides line up with TRBD1. This CDR3 comprises 13 residues. Germline loops: CDR1 SNHLY, CDR2 FYNNEI. V dropped 6 bases and J dropped 7; count of bases not matched to a gene: 6. CDR3 residues: CASRDRVDQPQHF. The CDR3 coding sequence is TGTGCCAGCAGAGACAGGGTAGACCAGCCCCAGCATTTT.

This clonotype was seen repeatedly, ten times or more. The genes are TRBV12-3 or TRBV12-4 and TRBJ2-7; 8 nucleotides agree with TRBD1. The CDR3 runs 15 residues. V was pared by 1 base and J by 5 bases, with 7 bases of the junction left unmatched. CDR3: CASSLGWGQEDEQYF. In nucleotides, the CDR3 is TGTGCCAGCAGTTTAGGGTGGGGACAGGAGGACGAGCAGTACTTC.

This clonotype was detected ten times or more. The rearrangement uses TRBV28 and TRBJ1-3; possibly TRBD1 for D (6 bases). The CDR3 is made up of 17 amino acids. Germline assignment: CDR1 MDHEN and CDR2 SYDVKM. V was cut by 5 bases and J by 7 bases, with 24 bases left in between. CDR3 bases: TGTGCCAGCAGTCAAAGTGCGACAGGCCCGTTGGGTAACACCATATATTTT. Translating gives CASSQSATGPLGNTIYF.

Ten or more counts support this clonotype. The V gene is TRBV12-3 or TRBV12-4, the J gene TRBJ2-5; D is uncertain. V was trimmed by 1 base and J by 7 bases, leaving 10 bases between them. This CDR3 is built from 13 residues. Here the CDR3 DNA reads TGTGCCAGCAGTTTAGGCCTTAAGGGGACCCAGTACTTC. Residues: CASSLGLKGTQYF.

This clonotype was counted ten times or more. The chain recombines TRBV28 with TRBJ2-7, with TRBD1 as a possible D gene (6 bases). Germline CDR1 MDHEN, CDR2 SYDVKM. V gave up 2 bases and J gave up 5 bases, with 13 bases separating them. This CDR3 contains 14 residues. CDR3 DNA sequence: TGTGCCAGCAGTTTAGGTACAGGGTGGGACGAGCAGTACTTC. Translating gives CASSLGTGWDEQYF.

Many counts were recorded for this clonotype. The chain is built from TRBV28 and TRBJ2-5; TRBD2 aligns across 9 bases. The CDR3 covers 15 residues. Losses at the gene ends were 7 bases for V and 2 bases for J; bases not matched to a gene: 8. Germline CDR1 reads MDHEN; CDR2 reads SYDVKM. Written as DNA, the CDR3 is TGTGCCAGCACCGGGACTAGCTTGGTACAAGAGACCCAGTACTTC. Encoded protein: CASTGTSLVQETQYF.

The chain links TRBV20-1 to TRBJ2-3; D ambiguous. V shed 3 bases and J shed 2 bases, with 12 bases lying between them. Germline CDR1 is DFQATT and CDR2 is SNEGSKA (reference sequence). The CDR3 runs 14 residues. CDR3 coding DNA: TGCAGTGCTAGGGCCCCAGGTTCCACAGATACGCAGTATTTT. Residues: CSARAPGSTDTQYF.

At least ten counts were recorded for this clonotype. At one boundary the junction diverges from the germline segment, which might be a read error. The rearrangement uses TRBV20-1 and TRBJ1-2; D is undetermined. In germline, CDR1 is DFQATT, CDR2 SNEGSKA (reference sequence). This CDR3 has 10 amino acids. CDR3 nucleotides: TGCAGTGCTAGAGATCGTGGTGGACCCTTC. Encoded protein: CSARDRGGPF.

Ten or more counts support this clonotype. The chain carries TRBV20-1 and TRBJ2-5; D remains ambiguous. V gave up 4 bases and J gave up 8 bases, with 5 bases separating them. Germline V CDR1 and CDR2: DFQATT, SNEGSKA (reference sequence). The CDR3 is 9 amino acids. CDR3: CSAKGTQYF. The CDR3 DNA reads TGCAGTGCTAAGGGTACCCAGTACTTC.

The chain is built from TRBV7-2 and TRBJ2-5; 8 nucleotides match TRBD2. The CDR3 sequence is 16 residues long. V dropped 1 base and J dropped 1; count of bases not matched to a gene: 5. The germline gives CDR1 SGHTA, CDR2 FQGNSA. The CDR3 is CASSLDLRGVQETQYF. CDR3 coding DNA: TGTGCCAGCAGCTTAGACTTGCGGGGGGTCCAAGAGACCCAGTACTTC.

This clonotype has just a few counts. The rearrangement uses TRBV12-3 or TRBV12-4 and TRBJ2-7, with TRBD2 matching 9 bases. V lost 7 bases and J lost 1; bases outside the gene matches: 8. This CDR3 spans 15 amino acids. CDR3 nucleotide sequence: TGTGCCAGCACCTATAGCGGGGGAACGTCCTACGAGCAGTACTTC. It codes for CASTYSGGTSYEQYF.

This clonotype has ten or more counts. The rearrangement links TRBV6-2 or TRBV6-3 to TRBJ2-3; no clear D. Germline V lookup: CDR1 MNHEY, CDR2 SVGEGT. The CDR3 runs to 11 residues. V was clipped by 5 bases and J by 7 bases, with 7 bases between them. The CDR3 DNA reads as TGTGCCAGCAGTCCTCAATATACGCAGTATTTT. Encoded protein: CASSPQYTQYF.

This clonotype has a count of ten or more. V is TRBV3-1 and J is TRBJ2-5, with TRBD2 matching 12 bases. CDR1 LGHDT and CDR2 YNNKEL come from the germline V gene (reference sequence). Trimming at V came to 2 bases and at J to 10 bases, leaving 2 bases not matched to a gene. This CDR3 comprises 13 residues. CDR3 nucleotide sequence: TGTGCCAGCAGCCAAACTAGCGGGGGGTTCCAGTACTTC. This translates into CASSQTSGGFQYF.